This T cell receptor beta chain was sequenced for a study of identical twins. TCRdb reprocessed the 5' RACE reads via MiXCR and lists one record per CDR3 protein. The table includes 300,000 to 400,000 distinct CDR3 sequences, about 12% detected once. This sample was also put to use in a study of yellow fever vaccine responses in identical twins.

This TCR was sampled from a young woman in good health. Sequenced input: CD8+ T cells sorted from blood.

CDR3 bases: TGTGCCAGCAGCCCCACGTTAGGGGTGGGTGGCTACACCTTC. This translates into CASSPTLGVGGYTF. The rearrangement joins TRBV7-9 to TRBJ1-2; possible D gene TRBD1, 5 bases. The CDR3 totals 14 residues. The V end lost 5 bases, the J end lost 7 bases, and 17 bases lay between the germline ends. Germline lookup yields CDR1 SEHNR and CDR2 FQNEAQ (reference sequence).